The clone carrying this T cell receptor (beta chain) has only a few counts. Its antigen remains unidentified. The record originates from a study of blood T cells in healthy people across ages. Notes on the study in general: When one million T cells were used, diversity estimates were thought to be underestimates.

Using a J-beta primer mix together with a sample-barcoded 5' primer, a second PCR was run for about 7 to 12 cycles. The study obtained at least 2.5 million CDR3-containing paired-end reads from every sample. TCRdb ran MiXCR on the 5' RACE reads and lists one entry per CDR3 protein. The profile shows more than 550,000 distinct CDR3 sequences, about 24% of them singletons. Investigators took approximately 9.4 milliliters of peripheral blood from every donor. The clonotype was recovered from a man aged 65 to 85 in good health. Sequencing was performed on blood.

This chain's CDR3 is CASSLTSFDIQYF. Written as DNA, the CDR3 is TGTGCCAGCAGCTTAACTAGTTTTGACATTCAGTACTTC. This chain joins TRBV7-9 and TRBJ2-4, with a weak D call TRBD2 (5 bases). Germline CDR1 and CDR2: SEHNR and FQNEAQ (reference sequence). The CDR3 spans 13 residues. The V end was cut by 2 bases, the J end by 8 bases, with 10 bases between.